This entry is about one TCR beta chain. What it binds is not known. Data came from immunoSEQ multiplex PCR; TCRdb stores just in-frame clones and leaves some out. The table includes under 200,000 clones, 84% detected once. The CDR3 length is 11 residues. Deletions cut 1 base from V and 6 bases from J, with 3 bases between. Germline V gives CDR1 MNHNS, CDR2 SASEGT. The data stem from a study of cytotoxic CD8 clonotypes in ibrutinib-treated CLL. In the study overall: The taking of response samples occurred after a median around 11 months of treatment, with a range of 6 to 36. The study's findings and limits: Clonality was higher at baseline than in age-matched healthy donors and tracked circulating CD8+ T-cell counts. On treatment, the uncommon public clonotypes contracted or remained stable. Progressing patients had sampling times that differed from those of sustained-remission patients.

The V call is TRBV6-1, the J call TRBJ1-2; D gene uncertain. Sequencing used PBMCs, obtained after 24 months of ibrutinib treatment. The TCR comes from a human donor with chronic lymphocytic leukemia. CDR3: CASSEGDGYTF. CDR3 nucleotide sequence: TGTGCCAGCAGTGAAGGCGATGGCTACACCTTC.